The next 21 T cell receptor beta chains were all read from a single sample in a study of blood T cell repertoires in COVID-19. Produced via immunoSEQ multiplex PCR; TCRdb's table is partial and in-frame only. The table records roughly 250,000 clones, 80% to 95% of them present only once. The sequenced sample was peripheral blood. The receptors stem from a man under 40 with COVID-19, enrolled during active disease.

This rearrangement joins TRBV5-1 to TRBJ2-7, with 10 bases aligning to TRBD1. The CDR3 loop spans 16 amino acids. Germline CDR1 SGHRS, CDR2 YFSETQ. V lost 0 bases to trimming and J lost 4 bases; unmatched junction nucleotides: 7. CDR3 loop: CASSLARDRGMYEQYF. DNA for the CDR3: TGCGCCAGCAGCTTGGCCCGGGACAGGGGAATGTACGAGCAGTACTTC.

The rearrangement uses TRBV3-1 (or the pseudogene TRBV3-2) and TRBJ2-3; D is unclear. Germline CDR1 and CDR2: LGHDT and YNNKEL (reference sequence). Trimming left V 1 base short and J 6 bases short, with 5 bases between. CDR3 length: 12 residues. CDR3: CASSQGADTQYF. The CDR3 nucleotides read TGTGCCAGCAGCCAAGGCGCGGATACGCAGTATTTT.

The chain has TRBV27 and TRBJ2-3; 7 bases map to TRBD1. In germline, CDR1 is MNHEY, CDR2 SMNVEV (reference sequence). The ends lost 3 bases at V and 4 bases at J; junction bases unmatched: 7. The CDR3 consists of 15 residues. CDR3 protein: CASSFVTGVPDTQYF. DNA of the CDR3: TGTGCCAGCAGTTTCGTCACAGGGGTGCCAGATACGCAGTATTTT.

The chain couples TRBV29-1 to TRBJ1-2; D is undetermined. Germline CDR1 and CDR2: SQVTM and ANQGSEA. There are 14 residues in the CDR3. V was trimmed by 4 bases and J by 5 bases, leaving 17 bases between them. The CDR3 is CSVGPPPRFYGYTF. CDR3 nucleotides: TGCAGCGTTGGCCCCCCTCCCAGGTTTTATGGCTACACCTTC.

This chain links TRBV30 with TRBJ1-2; unclear D gene. Trimming took off 7 bases at V and 2 bases at J, with 8 bases between the two ends. This CDR3 is 11 amino acids long. The germline CDR1 and CDR2 sequences are GTSNPN and SVGIG (reference sequence). The CDR3 DNA follows: TGTGCCTTACAGATGAACTATGGCTACACCTTC. Protein sequence: CALQMNYGYTF.

The V gene is TRBV12-5, the J gene TRBJ1-1; D unresolved. The CDR3 runs 17 residues. Trimming removed 1 base at V and 1 base at J, with 16 bases between. Germline lookup yields CDR1 LGHNT and CDR2 FRNRAP. CDR3 residues: CASGLAPVSPQNTEAFF. In DNA, the CDR3 is TGTGCTAGTGGTTTGGCTCCAGTTTCCCCCCAGAACACTGAAGCTTTCTTT.

The V gene is TRBV15, the J gene TRBJ1-3; no clear D. Trimming shortened V by 2 bases and J by 3 bases, and 11 bases separated the two germline ends. This CDR3 has 15 residues. Germline assignment: CDR1 LNHNV and CDR2 YYDKDF (reference sequence). The CDR3 DNA is TGTGCCACCAGCAGATGGACTGAGATTGGAAACACCATATATTTT. Translation: CATSRWTEIGNTIYF. Variable domain in full (rest from reference TRBV15 and TRBJ1-3): DAMVIQNPRYQVTQFGKPVTLSCSQTLNHNVMYWYQQKSSQAPKLLFHYYDKDFNNEADTPDNFQSRRPNTSFCFLDIRSPGLGDTAMYLCATSRWTEIGNTIYFGEGSWLTVV.

The CDR3 bases are TGTGCCAGCAGCCCCGCCCAAGCGGCGTTGGAGGAAAAACTGTTTTTT. It specifies CASSPAQAALEEKLFF. The chain employs TRBV11-3 and TRBJ1-4; D not resolved. Germline loops: CDR1 SGHNT, CDR2 YENEEA. V was cut by 5 bases and J by 8 bases, with 21 bases left in between. This CDR3 has 16 residues. Drawing the rest from reference TRBV11-3 and TRBJ1-4, the complete variable domain is EAGVVQSPRYKIIEKKQPVAFWCNPISGHNTLYWYLQNLGQGPELLIRYENEEAVDDSQLPKDRFSAERLKGVDSTLKIQPAELGDSAVYLCASSPAQAALEEKLFFGSGTQLSVL.

The rearrangement links TRBV7-9 to TRBJ1-4, with 9 bases lining up with TRBD1. This CDR3 comprises 14 residues. V shed 5 bases and J 6 bases; nucleotides not matched to a gene: 4. The germline CDR1 and CDR2 sequences are SEHNR and FQNEAQ (reference sequence). The CDR3 nucleotides read TGTGCCAGCAGCACCCGGGACAGGGATGAAAAACTGTTTTTT. Protein sequence: CASSTRDRDEKLFF.

The chain links TRBV19 to TRBJ1-1; a weak D match, TRBD1 (5 bases). Trimming pared 5 bases from V and 5 bases from J, leaving 15 bases between. The CDR3 runs to 14 residues. Germline V gene sequence: CDR1 LNHDA, CDR2 SQIVND (reference sequence). The CDR3 sequence is CASSPRVGRTEAFF. CDR3 nucleotides: TGTGCCAGTAGTCCCAGGGTGGGAAGGACTGAAGCTTTCTTT. Full variable domain (missing parts from reference TRBV19 and TRBJ1-1): DGGITQSPKYLFRKEGQNVTLSCEQNLNHDAMYWYRQDPGQGLRLIYYSQIVNDFQKGDIAEGYSVSREKKESFPLTVTSAQKNPTAFYLCASSPRVGRTEAFFGQGTRLTVV.

This chain connects TRBV13 to TRBJ1-2; TRBD1 matches at 7 bases. The V gene's germline CDR1 is PRHDT and CDR2 FYEKMQ (reference sequence). The CDR3 totals 15 residues. The J segment lost 7 bases and the V segment lost 0 bases, leaving 8 bases of the junction unmatched. The CDR3 coding sequence is TGTGCCAGCAGCTTAGGTGGGACAGTTGCTTCTGGCTACACCTTC. Protein sequence: CASSLGGTVASGYTF. Full variable domain (remainder filled in from reference TRBV13 and TRBJ1-2): AAGVIQSPRHLIKEKRETATLKCYPIPRHDTVYWYQQGPGQDPQFLISFYEKMQSDKGSIPDRFSAQQFSDYHSELNMSSLELGDSALYFCASSLGGTVASGYTFGSGTRLTVV.

This chain connects TRBV18 to TRBJ1-2, with 7 bases aligning to TRBD1. This CDR3 region has 14 residues. The ends lost 4 bases at V and 6 bases at J; junction bases unmatched: 8. Germline loops: CDR1 KGHSH, CDR2 LQKENI. The CDR3 region has the DNA TGTGCCAGCTCACGAAACAGGGGAGATGATGGCTACACCTTC. This translates into CASSRNRGDDGYTF. Together with reference TRBV18 and TRBJ1-2, the CDR3 gives the full variable domain: NAGVMQNPRHLVRRRGQEARLRCSPMKGHSHVYWYRQLPEEGLKFMVYLQKENIIDESGMPKERFSAEFPKEGPSILRIQQVVRGDSAAYFCASSRNRGDDGYTFGSGTRLTVV.

This chain links TRBV11-3 with TRBJ2-2; 14 bases fit TRBD2. Germline V gene data show CDR1 as SGHNT and CDR2 as YENEEA. CDR3 size: 19 residues. V shed 1 base, J shed 2 bases, and the junction held 6 bases outside the gene matches. CDR3 in amino acids: CASSLVPGTSGGNTGELFF. In nucleotides, the CDR3 is TGTGCCAGCAGCTTAGTCCCCGGGACTAGCGGGGGCAACACCGGGGAGCTGTTTTTT.

This clone turned up a few times. J is TRBJ1-5 and V is TRBV29-1, with 12 bases matching TRBD1. CDR3 size: 14 residues. Trimming cost V 7 bases and J 5 bases; bases outside gene matches: 6. The germline CDR1 and CDR2 sequences are SQVTM and ANQGSEA. The CDR3 here is CSARGQGADQPQHF. As DNA, the CDR3 is TGCAGCGCTCGGGGACAGGGGGCGGATCAGCCCCAGCATTTT.

This clone was observed once. As DNA, the CDR3 is TGTGCCAGCAGTTTGGGGGGAGGTGAAGCTTTCTTT. Amino acids: CASSLGGGEAFF. The rearrangement joins TRBV12-3 or TRBV12-4 to TRBJ1-1, with D possibly being TRBD1 (5 bases). The CDR3 is made up of 12 amino acids. The V and J ends lost 3 bases and 7 bases respectively, with 9 bases between them.

This clone is labeled medium-sized. The chain employs TRBV6-5 and TRBJ1-6; the match to TRBD1 covers 7 bases. CDR1 and CDR2 (germline): MNHEY, SVGAGI. Trimming removed 2 bases from V and 10 bases from J; junction bases left unmatched: 8. The CDR3 runs to 15 residues. The CDR3 is CASSYGQVPTSPLHF. The CDR3 DNA is TGTGCCAGCAGTTACGGACAGGTCCCGACGTCACCCCTCCACTTT.

In nucleotides, the CDR3 is TGTGCCAGCGACGTTCGACAGTTTAGCAATCAGCCCCAGCATTTT. This translates into CASDVRQFSNQPQHF. This chain links TRBV7-4 with TRBJ1-5; TRBD1 is a possible D gene (5 bases). The germline V and J ends were trimmed by 8 bases and 0 bases, with 14 bases remaining between them. The CDR3 length is 15 residues. CDR1 and CDR2 from the germline V gene are SGHVT and SQSDAQ.

The J gene is TRBJ1-5, the V gene TRBV6-5, with 8 nucleotides matching TRBD1. The CDR3 runs to 13 residues. Germline assignment: CDR1 MNHEY and CDR2 SVGAGI. V lost 8 bases to trimming and J lost 5 bases; unmatched junction nucleotides: 5. The CDR3 nucleotides read TGTGCCAGCTGTACAGGGGGGGATCAGCCCCAGCATTTT. Encoded protein: CASCTGGDQPQHF.

This rearrangement joins TRBV2 to TRBJ2-2, with TRBD1 identical over 7 bases. V lost 5 bases and J lost 6; bases outside the gene matches: 3. The CDR3 is 13 residues long. The V gene's germline CDR1 is SNHLY and CDR2 FYNNEI. The CDR3 here is CASSPQGAGELFF. In nucleotides, the CDR3 is TGTGCCAGCAGTCCTCAGGGGGCCGGGGAGCTGTTTTTT.

J is TRBJ1-3 and V is TRBV9; D is unresolved. CDR3 length: 17 amino acids. The V end was cut by 0 bases, the J end by 2 bases, with 15 bases between. Germline-derived CDR1 and CDR2 are SGDLS and YYNGEE. The CDR3 DNA is TGTGCCAGCAGCGTAGCTCAGTATGGCAGGCCTGGAAACACCATATATTTT. Translated: CASSVAQYGRPGNTIYF.

The chain couples TRBV9 to TRBJ1-1; TRBD1 is a possible D gene (5 bases). Germline CDR1 SGDLS, CDR2 YYNGEE. Trimming took off 4 bases at V and 0 bases at J, with 13 bases between the two ends. The CDR3 loop spans 15 amino acids. The CDR3: CASSTQTDLNTEAFF. CDR3 nucleotide sequence: TGTGCCAGCAGCACCCAGACAGACCTGAACACTGAAGCTTTCTTT.